This T cell receptor beta chain was sequenced during a study of PD-1 blockade in mismatch repair-deficient tumors. In regard to this clone: Its antigen is not identified.

Time point meaning: roughly ten-day in vitro stimulation with candidate neoantigen peptide 3. The CDR3 is 15 amino acids. Germline CDR1 reads SGHRS; CDR2 reads YFSETQ. Unmatched junction bases numbered 7, after V lost 7 bases and J lost 0 bases. Sequenced by immunoSEQ multiplex PCR; TCRdb stores in-frame clones only, minus some. The sample shows some 10,000 clones, about nine tenths of them seen only once. Findings and caveats of the study: Tumor-resident clones, often undetectable pretreatment in blood, expanded then contracted after pembrolizumab.

The sequenced sample was cells cultured in vitro, obtained from a patient treated with pembrolizumab. The receptor's source is an adult with mismatch repair-deficient cancer. The chain is built from TRBV5-1 and TRBJ2-1; 7 bases map to TRBD2. The CDR3 loop reads CASGLGGSSYNEQFF. The DNA for the CDR3 is TGCGCCAGCGGACTAGGTGGGAGCTCCTACAATGAGCAGTTCTTC.